This record concerns one T cell receptor beta chain sequence. The antigen is unknown. Reverse transcription used about 0.45 to 1 ug RNA and random hexamers. Multiplex immunoSEQ PCR targeted 54 Vbeta and 13 Jbeta TCR beta segments. TCRdb reprocessed the immunoSEQ multiplex PCR reads via MiXCR and lists one record per CDR3 protein. The sample carries more than 85,000 distinct CDR3 sequences, roughly 95% recorded once. Sequencing of TCR beta drew on CD8+ and CD4+ T cells from blood. TEMRA cells were FACS-enriched, unlike CD8+ and CD4+ T cells, which were negatively isolated. This entry comes from a study of CD8 T cells in Susac syndrome. Overall study findings and caveats: TCR sequencing and HLA analysis covered a relatively small number of individuals.

Germline CDR1 reads LGHNA; CDR2 reads YNFKEQ. J lost 7 bases, V lost 1 base, and 6 bases had no gene match. This CDR3 is built from 16 residues. The origin of this receptor is a human donor in good health. This chain uses TRBV4-2 with TRBJ1-6; 8 bases match TRBD1. The sequencing input was CD4+ T cells from PBMCs. The CDR3 coding sequence is TGTGCCAGCAGCCAAGTCGGGGGGACAGGAAATTCACCCCTCCACTTT. It is translated as CASSQVGGTGNSPLHF.